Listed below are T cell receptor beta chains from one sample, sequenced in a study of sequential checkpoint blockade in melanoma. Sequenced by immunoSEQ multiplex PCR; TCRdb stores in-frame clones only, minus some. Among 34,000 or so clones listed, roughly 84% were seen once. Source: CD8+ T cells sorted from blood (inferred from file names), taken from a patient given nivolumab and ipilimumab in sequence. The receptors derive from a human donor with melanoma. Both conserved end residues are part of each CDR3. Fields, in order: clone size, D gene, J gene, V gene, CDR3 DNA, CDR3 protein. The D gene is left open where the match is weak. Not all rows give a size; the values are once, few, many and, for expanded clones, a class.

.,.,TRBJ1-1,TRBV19,TGTGCCAGTATGGGGACGGGGGTTATGGACACTGAAGCTTTCTTT,CASMGTGVMDTEAFF
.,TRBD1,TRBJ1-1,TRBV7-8,TGTGCCAGCAGCTTAACCGGACAGGTTAACACTGAAGCTTTCTTT,CASSLTGQVNTEAFF
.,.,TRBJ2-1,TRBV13,TGTGCCAGCAGCTCCCGACAGCCGACCTCCTACAATGAGCAGTTCTTC,CASSSRQPTSYNEQFF
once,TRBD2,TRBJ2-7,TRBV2,TGTGCCAGCAACGGGAGGGAAACATACTCCTACGAGCAGTACTTC,CASNGRETYSYEQYF
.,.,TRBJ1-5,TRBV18,TGTGCCAGCTCACTACAGCAGACTAGCAATCAGCCCCAGCATTTT,CASSLQQTSNQPQHF
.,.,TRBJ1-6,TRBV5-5,TGTGCCAGCAGCTTGCCCGCGCGCAATTCACCCCTCCACTTT,CASSLPARNSPLHF
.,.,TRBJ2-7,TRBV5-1,TGCGCCAGCAGCAAACTTACCCACGGGGGTTTCTACGAGCAGTACTTC,CASSKLTHGGFYEQYF
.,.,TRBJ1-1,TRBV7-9,TGTGCCAGCAGCTTTGCTAAATGGCGCTCGGGGGTCACTGAAGCTTTCTTT,CASSFAKWRSGVTEAFF
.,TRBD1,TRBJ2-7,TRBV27,TGTGCCAGCAGTTTAACAGGGGTCGTCGAGCAGTACTTC,CASSLTGVVEQYF
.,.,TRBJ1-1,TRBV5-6,TGTGCCAGCAGCTTGCCATCAGACATGAACACTGAAGCTTTCTTT,CASSLPSDMNTEAFF
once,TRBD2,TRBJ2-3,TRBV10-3,TGTGCCATCAGTGAGCTGGGACTAGTAACTACAGATACGCAGTATTTT,CAISELGLVTTDTQYF
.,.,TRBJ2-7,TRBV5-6,TGTGCCAGCAGCCTCGCTAATTCCTACGAGCAGTACTTC,CASSLANSYEQYF
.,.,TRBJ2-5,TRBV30,TGTGCCTGGAGCCAAGCCCGGGTAAAGAAAGAGACCCAGTACTTC,CAWSQARVKKETQYF
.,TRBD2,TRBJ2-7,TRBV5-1,TGCGCCAGCAGCTTGGACCAGCGGGGCTCCTACGAGCAGTACTTC,CASSLDQRGSYEQYF
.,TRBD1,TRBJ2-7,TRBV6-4,TGTGCCAGCAGGGAACCCTCGACAGGGGGAAATTACGAGCAGTACTTC,CASREPSTGGNYEQYF
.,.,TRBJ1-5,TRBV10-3,TGTGCCATCAGTGAGTCAGGACAGCATCAGCCCCAGCATTTT,CAISESGQHQPQHF
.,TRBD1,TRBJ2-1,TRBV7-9,TGTGCCAGCAGCCACCGGGACAGGTCGTACAATGAGCAGTTCTTC,CASSHRDRSYNEQFF
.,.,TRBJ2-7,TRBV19,TGTGCCAGTAGTATGGGCACCACCTACGAGCAGTACTTC,CASSMGTTYEQYF
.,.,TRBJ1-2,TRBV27,TGTGCCAGCAGTTTACTTCGGGGGGATGGCTACACCTTC,CASSLLRGDGYTF
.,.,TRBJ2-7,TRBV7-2,TGTGCCAGCAGCGTCGCGTCAGGGAGGAGCTCCTACGAGCAGTACTTC,CASSVASGRSSYEQYF
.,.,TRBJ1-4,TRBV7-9,TGTGCCAGCAGCCATAGAGGCGGTAATGAAAAACTGTTTTTT,CASSHRGGNEKLFF
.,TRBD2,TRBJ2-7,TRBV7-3,TGTGCCAGCAGCCTAAGCGGGAGGGGGTACGAGCAGTACTTC,CASSLSGRGYEQYF
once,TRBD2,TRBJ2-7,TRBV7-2,TGTGCCAGCAGCTTAGGCGGGGGGATCTCCTACGAGCAGTACTTC,CASSLGGGISYEQYF
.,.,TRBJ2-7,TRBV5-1,TGCGCCAGCAGCTTGGCCATAGACAGCTACGAGCAGTACTTC,CASSLAIDSYEQYF
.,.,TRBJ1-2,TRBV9,TGTGCCAGCAGCGTAGCCCGACACCTTAACTATGGCTACACCTTC,CASSVARHLNYGYTF
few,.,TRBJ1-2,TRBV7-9,TGTGCCAGCAGCTTCTGGTCAGAGGGGGACTATGGCTACACCTTC,CASSFWSEGDYGYTF
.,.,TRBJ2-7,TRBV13,TGTGCCAGCAGCCCCCAGCGGGTCTCCTACGAGCAGTACTTC,CASSPQRVSYEQYF
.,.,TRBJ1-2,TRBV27,TGTGCCAGCAGTTTAGTAGGGGGAGAGGGCTACACCTTC,CASSLVGGEGYTF
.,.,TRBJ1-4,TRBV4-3,TGCGCCAGCAGCCAAATCGGCCACGGGAGTAATGAAAAACTGTTTTTT,CASSQIGHGSNEKLFF
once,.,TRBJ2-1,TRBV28,TGTGCCATCCGCGGTCAGGGGGTCGGGAGTGAGCAGTTCTTC,CAIRGQGVGSEQFF
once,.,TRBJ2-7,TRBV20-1,TGCAGTGCTAGGCCGGGAAGCGAGCAGTACTTC,CSARPGSEQYF
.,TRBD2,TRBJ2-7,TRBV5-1,TGCGCCAGCAGCTTGGGCCAGGGACTAGCCGCCTACGAGCAGTACTTC,CASSLGQGLAAYEQYF
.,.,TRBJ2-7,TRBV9,TGTGCCAGCAGCGTGTCCGGGACACATTTCTCCTACGAGCAGTACTTC,CASSVSGTHFSYEQYF
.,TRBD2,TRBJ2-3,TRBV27,TGTGCCAGCAGCTTGACTAGCCCCCGCGCAGATACGCAGTATTTT,CASSLTSPRADTQYF
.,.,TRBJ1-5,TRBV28,TGTGCCAGCAGTTTATTATCTTTCCAGCCCCAGCATTTT,CASSLLSFQPQHF
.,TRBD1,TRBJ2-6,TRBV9,TGTGCCAGCAGCGCCCGTCCCAGGGGGCGCTCTGGGGCCAACGTCCTGACTTTC,CASSARPRGRSGANVLTF
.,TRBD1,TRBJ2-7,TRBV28,TGTGCCAGCAGTCCCCTAGCCGGGACAGTCTACGAGCAGTACTTC,CASSPLAGTVYEQYF
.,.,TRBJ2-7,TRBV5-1,TGCGCCAGCAGCTGGGCAGGGGGGATCCACGAGCAGTACTTC,CASSWAGGIHEQYF
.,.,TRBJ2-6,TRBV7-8,TGTGCCAGCAGGGGAGTATCAGGGGCCAACGTCCTGACTTTC,CASRGVSGANVLTF
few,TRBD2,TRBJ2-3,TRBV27,TGTGCCAGCAGTTATTCGACTAGCTCGGCAGATACGCAGTATTTT,CASSYSTSSADTQYF
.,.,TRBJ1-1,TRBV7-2,TGTGCCAGCAGCTTACAGGCAGGCCCCCTTTTAATGACTGAAGCTTTCTTT,CASSLQAGPLLMTEAFF
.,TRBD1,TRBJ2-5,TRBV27,TGTGCCAGCACGGAGACAGGGGTCCAAGAGACCCAGTACTTC,CASTETGVQETQYF
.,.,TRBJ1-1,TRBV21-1,TGTGCCAGCAGCCCGAGGGGACAGGGTCGGACTGAAGCTTTCTTT,CASSPRGQGRTEAFF
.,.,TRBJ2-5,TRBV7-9,TGTGCCAGCAGCTTAGGCGGAACTGAGACCCAGTACTTC,CASSLGGTETQYF
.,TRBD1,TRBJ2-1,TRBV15,TGTGCCACCAGCAGGACCGGGACAGGGGTGGCGAGGTCCTACAATGAGCAGTTCTTC,CATSRTGTGVARSYNEQFF
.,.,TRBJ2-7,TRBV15,TGTGCCACCAGCAGAGATTGGGGGGTTTACGGCGAGCAGTACTTC,CATSRDWGVYGEQYF
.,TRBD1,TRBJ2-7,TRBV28,TGTGCCAGCAGGTTACAGGGGACCTACGAGCAGTACTTC,CASRLQGTYEQYF
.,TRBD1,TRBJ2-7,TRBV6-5,TGTGCCAGCAGTTACGGACAGGGATATACCTACGAGCAGTACTTC,CASSYGQGYTYEQYF
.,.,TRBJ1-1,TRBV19,TGTGCCAGTAGACATCCGATGAACACTGAAGCTTTCTTT,CASRHPMNTEAFF
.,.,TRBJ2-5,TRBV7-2,TGTGCCAGCAGCCCGAGCTTGGAGACCCAGTACTTC,CASSPSLETQYF
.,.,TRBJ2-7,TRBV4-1,TGCGCCAGCAGCCAAGTTTCAGGTTTCCCCTACGAGCAGTACTTC,CASSQVSGFPYEQYF
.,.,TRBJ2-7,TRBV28,TGTGCCAGCAGTCCTCGTTCGTCGCGGCGGGGTTTTCCCTCCTACGAGCAGTACTTC,CASSPRSSRRGFPSYEQYF
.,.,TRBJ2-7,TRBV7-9,TGTGCCAGCAGCGTCTCCTCAGGGGTCTCCTACGAGCAGTACTTC,CASSVSSGVSYEQYF
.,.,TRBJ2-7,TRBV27,TGTGCCAGCAGTCTAGGGGCCTGGGCCTACGAGCAGTACTTC,CASSLGAWAYEQYF
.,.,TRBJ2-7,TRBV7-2,TGTGCCAGCAGCTTAGGGGCAGGGGCGGGCTACGAGCAGTACTTC,CASSLGAGAGYEQYF